This T cell receptor (beta chain) came from a study of T cells in Graves' hyperthyroidism and ophthalmopathy. Findings of the study overall: The model foresaw ophthalmopathy a median approximately 6.1 months prior to onset.

As regards this clonotype: The antigen is unknown. Since the CDR3 does not end with the conserved phenylalanine or tryptophan, this likely comes from a read error.

What was amplified from RNA transcripts were TCR beta CDR3 regions. TCR CDR3 underwent first-round RT-PCR with the HTBI primer set. MiXCR, applied by TCRdb to the multiplex PCR reads, yields one record per CDR3 protein. The sample carries about 640,000 distinct CDR3 sequences, about a fifth recorded once. Germline V CDR1 and CDR2: DFQATT, SNEGSKA (reference sequence). CDR3 size: 16 residues. The V end lost 0 bases, the J end lost 5 bases, and 20 bases lay between the germline ends. Ophthalmopathy cases scored 3 or more on the Clinical Activity Score and 4 or more on NOSPECS grade, with duration below 3 months. Diagnostic decisions used clinical symptoms, serum thyroxine and TRAb, thyroid ultrasound and orbital computed tomography. PBMCs came from less than 11 ml fresh peripheral blood.

This sequence joins TRBV20-1 and TRBJ2-7; D unclear. Sequenced input: blood. This TCR was sampled from a young man with Graves' ophthalmopathy. CDR3 residues: CSARDTIRDFLDEQYL. The CDR3 nucleotides read TGCAGTGCTAGAGATACGATTAGGGATTTTCTCGACGAGCAGTACCTC.